Each of the 12 T cell receptor beta chains below was sequenced from the same sample in a study of T cell responses to AZD1222 COVID-19 vaccine (TCRdb year 2021). The sample's time point, from its label and the paper: baseline before first vaccination. Libraries came from the immunoSEQ multiplex PCR assay. TCRdb's version of the immuneACCESS table is confined to in-frame rearrangements and falls short of the full clone set. An unresolved V gene accounts for under half of the shortfall where checked; the remainder is of unknown origin. The sample table lists some 120,000 clones, around 87% of them with a count of one. The ten biggest clones cover 8.5% to 12% of the sample. The sequencing here drew on peripheral blood, taken on day 0 of AZD1222 vaccination. Source of these receptors: an adult in good health.

The genes are TRBV19 and TRBJ1-5, with 7 positions matching TRBD1. Losses at the gene ends were 8 bases for V and 0 bases for J; bases not matched to a gene: 1. The CDR3 loop spans 13 amino acids. Germline V CDR1 and CDR2: LNHDA, SQIVND (reference sequence). In DNA form, the CDR3 reads TGTGCCAGTGGGACAGATAGCAATCAGCCCCAGCATTTT. Translated, it gives CASGTDSNQPQHF. Combining the CDR3 with reference TRBV19 and TRBJ1-5 gives the whole variable domain DGGITQSPKYLFRKEGQNVTLSCEQNLNHDAMYWYRQDPGQGLRLIYYSQIVNDFQKGDIAEGYSVSREKKESFPLTVTSAQKNPTAFYLCASGTDSNQPQHFGDGTRLSIL.

The CDR3 sequence: CASSPGLSFSYEQYF. For the CDR3, the DNA is TGTGCCAGCAGCCCAGGACTGTCTTTCTCCTACGAGCAGTACTTC. The V gene is TRBV3-1 (or the pseudogene TRBV3-2), the J gene TRBJ2-7; weak D call: TRBD2 (5 bases). Trimming removed 4 bases at V and 0 bases at J, with 13 bases between. The CDR3 length is 15 residues. CDR1 and CDR2 from the germline V gene are LGHDT and YNNKEL (reference sequence).

V usage is TRBV7-2 and J usage is TRBJ1-2; D is uncertain. Germline V gives CDR1 SGHTA, CDR2 FQGNSA. CDR3 length: 14 residues. Trimming cost V 1 base and J 4 bases, with 10 bases left between them. CDR3 residues: CASSLDWGGYGYTF. The CDR3 DNA follows: TGTGCCAGCAGCTTAGACTGGGGAGGCTATGGCTACACCTTC.

The J gene is TRBJ2-5, the V gene TRBV5-1; D is ambiguous. CDR1 is SGHRS, CDR2 YFSETQ, per germline. CDR3 length equals 11 residues. V was pared by 7 bases and J by 5 bases, with 9 bases between. The CDR3 DNA follows: TGCGCCAGCGTCGGCCGGGAGACCCAGTACTTC. It yields the protein CASVGRETQYF. Full variable domain (outside the CDR3, taken from reference TRBV5-1 and TRBJ2-5): KAGVTQTPRYLIKTRGQQVTLSCSPISGHRSVSWYQQTPGQGLQFLFEYFSETQRNKGNFPGRFSGRQFSNSRSEMNVSTLELGDSALYLCASVGRETQYFGPGTRLLVL.

V gene TRBV5-1 combines with J gene TRBJ2-3; D is uncertain. Trimming took 0 bases from V and 1 from J, leaving 6 bases between them. CDR3 length equals 14 residues. The V gene's germline CDR1 is SGHRS and CDR2 YFSETQ. DNA for the CDR3: TGCGCCAGCAGCTTGGGTGGGGGCACAGATACGCAGTATTTT. Protein sequence: CASSLGGGTDTQYF. Supplemented by reference TRBV5-1 and TRBJ2-3, the full variable domain reads KAGVTQTPRYLIKTRGQQVTLSCSPISGHRSVSWYQQTPGQGLQFLFEYFSETQRNKGNFPGRFSGRQFSNSRSEMNVSTLELGDSALYLCASSLGGGTDTQYFGPGTRLTVL.

The chain employs TRBV2 and TRBJ2-5, with TRBD1 identical over 9 bases. Germline loops: CDR1 SNHLY, CDR2 FYNNEI. This CDR3 region has 15 residues. The junction had 9 bases not matched to a gene; V was cut back by 5 bases and J by 5 bases. The CDR3 here is CASSPTTGGRETQYF. In DNA form, the CDR3 reads TGTGCCAGCAGTCCTACGACAGGGGGTAGGGAGACCCAGTACTTC.

The chain carries TRBV18 and TRBJ2-1; 7 positions match TRBD2. The CDR3 has 16 residues. With 1 base clipped from V and 2 bases from J, the junction kept 5 bases outside the gene matches. The V gene's germline CDR1 is KGHSH and CDR2 LQKENI. Written as DNA, the CDR3 is TGTGCCAGCTCACCACGGGAGGGGATGGCCTACAATGAGCAGTTCTTC. Translated, it gives CASSPREGMAYNEQFF.

In DNA form, the CDR3 reads TGTGCCAGTAGTAGCAGGGACGCTGGAAACACCATATATTTT. Protein product: CASSSRDAGNTIYF. The chain combines TRBV19 with TRBJ1-3, with a weak D call TRBD1 (5 bases). The CDR3 length is 14 residues. Per the germline V gene, CDR1 is LNHDA and CDR2 is SQIVND (reference sequence). V was pared by 4 bases and J by 2 bases, with 9 bases between.

The chain has TRBV18 and TRBJ2-2; possibly TRBD1 for D (6 bases). V lost 2 bases to trimming and J lost 4 bases, with 17 bases between them. The CDR3 totals 17 residues. The germline gives CDR1 KGHSH, CDR2 LQKENI. DNA of the CDR3: TGTGCCAGCTCACCATTTACGTCAGGGGAAGGCACCGGGGAGCTGTTTTTT. This sequence encodes CASSPFTSGEGTGELFF.

V and J are TRBV7-9 and TRBJ1-2; possible D gene TRBD1, 6 bases. The CDR3 sequence is 13 residues long. The germline V gene has CDR1 SEHNR and CDR2 FQNEAQ (reference sequence). V was clipped by 1 base and J by 7 bases, with 10 bases between them. This CDR3 is CASSLEQGRGYTF. CDR3 DNA sequence: TGTGCCAGCAGCTTAGAACAGGGCCGTGGCTACACCTTC.

The chain combines TRBV2 with TRBJ1-1; D gene uncertain. V was pared by 6 bases and J by 1 base, with 6 bases between. Germline lookup yields CDR1 SNHLY and CDR2 FYNNEI. This CDR3 contains 12 residues. The chain's CDR3 is CASRIRNTEAFF. CDR3 DNA sequence: TGTGCCAGCAGGATTAGGAACACTGAAGCTTTCTTT.

The CDR3 loop is CASSTSGGNWYNEQFF. The CDR3 DNA follows: TGTGCCAGTAGTACTAGCGGGGGGAACTGGTACAATGAGCAGTTCTTC. The chain couples TRBV19 to TRBJ2-1, with 11 positions matching TRBD2. Germline values: CDR1 LNHDA, CDR2 SQIVND (reference sequence). The CDR3 contains 16 residues. J gave up 4 bases and V 4 bases, and 6 bases lay outside the gene matches.